A selection of T cell receptor beta chains follows, all from one sample in a study of long-term antiretroviral therapy in people with HIV. Measured with immunoSEQ multiplex PCR; TCRdb has only the in-frame clones, and not every one. The sample contains tens of thousands of clones, 90% of which appear only once. This specimen was unsorted PBMCs, taken 5 to 5.5 years after starting antiretroviral therapy. The receptors shown here come from a woman aged 40 to 50 with HIV. Each CDR3 is given with its conserved first and last residue. Each record gives: V gene, CDR3 length, J gene, D gene, clone size, CDR3 DNA, CDR3 protein. A D gene is named only where the DNA matches it firmly. Clone size is not always given. Where it is, it says once, few, many or a class for expanded clones.

v_gene: TRBV4-2; len: 16; j_gene: TRBJ1-4; d_gene: .; abundance: once; CDR3nt: TGTGCCAGCAGCCAGGGGGGGAATCGGGGTAATGAAAAACTGTTTTTT; CDR3aa: CASSQGGNRGNEKLFF
v_gene: TRBV7-2; len: 14; j_gene: TRBJ1-1; d_gene: TRBD1; abundance: .; CDR3nt: TGTGCCAGCAGCCCATTTCAGGGGGACACTGAAGCTTTCTTT; CDR3aa: CASSPFQGDTEAFF
v_gene: TRBV5-8; len: 15; j_gene: TRBJ1-1; d_gene: .; abundance: .; CDR3nt: TGTGCCAGCAGCTTGAGGAATGTGAAGAACACTGAAGCTTTCTTT; CDR3aa: CASSLRNVKNTEAFF
v_gene: TRBV11-3; len: 13; j_gene: TRBJ1-2; d_gene: .; abundance: .; CDR3nt: TGTGCCAGCAGCTTAGATTCCGGGCACGGCTACACCTTC; CDR3aa: CASSLDSGHGYTF
v_gene: TRBV6-5; len: 14; j_gene: TRBJ2-5; d_gene: .; abundance: .; CDR3nt: TGTGCCTGTAGCCCCCCCGGGCGGCGCGGGACCCAGTACTTC; CDR3aa: CACSPPGRRGTQYF
v_gene: TRBV11-2; len: 16; j_gene: TRBJ1-4; d_gene: .; abundance: .; CDR3nt: TGTGCCAGCAGTCCTATAAGGGTTAGGGCTGATGAAAAACTGTTTTTT; CDR3aa: CASSPIRVRADEKLFF
v_gene: TRBV4-2; len: 15; j_gene: TRBJ2-7; d_gene: .; abundance: few; CDR3nt: TGTGCCAGCAGCCAAATAGCGGAATCCTCCTACGAGCAGTACTTC; CDR3aa: CASSQIAESSYEQYF
v_gene: TRBV19; len: 15; j_gene: TRBJ2-2; d_gene: TRBD2; abundance: .; CDR3nt: TGTGCCAGTAGCGAACTAGCGGGAGGCACCGGGGAGCTGTTTTTT; CDR3aa: CASSELAGGTGELFF
v_gene: TRBV5-1; len: 14; j_gene: TRBJ1-1; d_gene: TRBD1; abundance: .; CDR3nt: TGCGCCAGCAGCTTGGACGGACAGGCCAGTGAAGCTTTCTTT; CDR3aa: CASSLDGQASEAFF
v_gene: TRBV7-9; len: 19; j_gene: TRBJ2-1; d_gene: .; abundance: .; CDR3nt: TGTGCCAGCAGCCCTGGACTATCCCAGAATATCAGGTACACAGGTGAGCAGTTCTTC; CDR3aa: CASSPGLSQNIRYTGEQFF
v_gene: TRBV5-6; len: 14; j_gene: TRBJ1-2; d_gene: TRBD1; abundance: few; CDR3nt: TGTGCCAGCAGCTCTGACAGGGGCCTGTATGGCTACACCTTC; CDR3aa: CASSSDRGLYGYTF
v_gene: TRBV7-9; len: 16; j_gene: TRBJ1-3; d_gene: .; abundance: .; CDR3nt: TGTGCCAGCAGCCCCCCGTTAGGGGGCTCTGGAAACACCATATATTTT; CDR3aa: CASSPPLGGSGNTIYF
v_gene: TRBV21-1; len: 17; j_gene: TRBJ1-5; d_gene: .; abundance: .; CDR3nt: TGTGCCAGCAGCAAAGATGTCGGGGGGGATAGCAATCAGCCCCAGCATTTT; CDR3aa: CASSKDVGGDSNQPQHF
v_gene: TRBV7-2; len: 16; j_gene: TRBJ1-3; d_gene: .; abundance: .; CDR3nt: TGTGCCAGCAGACGGGGCCCAGTCCCCTCAGGAAACACCATATATTTT; CDR3aa: CASRRGPVPSGNTIYF
v_gene: TRBV6-1; len: 14; j_gene: TRBJ1-1; d_gene: .; abundance: .; CDR3nt: TGTGCCAGCGCCTTGGGGGACGGGAACACTGAAGCTTTCTTT; CDR3aa: CASALGDGNTEAFF
v_gene: TRBV6-1; len: 15; j_gene: TRBJ2-3; d_gene: .; abundance: .; CDR3nt: TGTGCCAGCAGGGAGACTCCAAGGTCATCAGATACGCAGTATTTT; CDR3aa: CASRETPRSSDTQYF